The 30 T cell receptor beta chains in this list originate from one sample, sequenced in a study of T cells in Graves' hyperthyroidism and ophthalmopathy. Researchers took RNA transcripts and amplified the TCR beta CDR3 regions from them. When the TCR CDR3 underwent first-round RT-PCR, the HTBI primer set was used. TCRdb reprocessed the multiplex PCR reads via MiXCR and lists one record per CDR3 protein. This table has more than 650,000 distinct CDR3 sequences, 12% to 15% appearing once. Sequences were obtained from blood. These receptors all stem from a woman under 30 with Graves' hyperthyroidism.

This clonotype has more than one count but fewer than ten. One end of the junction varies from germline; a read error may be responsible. The CDR3 protein is CASGTSGVSYNGQFF. The CDR3 bases are TGTGCCAGCGGGACTAGCGGCGTCTCCTACAATGGGCAGTTCTTC. J is TRBJ2-1 and V is TRBV7-9, with 11 bases lining up with TRBD2. The CDR3 has 15 amino acids. The germline gives CDR1 SEHNR, CDR2 FQNEAQ (reference sequence). The variable domain in full, completed from reference TRBV7-9 and TRBJ2-1, reads DTGVSQNPRHKITKRGQNVTFRCDPISEHNRLYWYRQTLGQGPEFLTYFQNEAQLEKSRLLSDRFSAERPKGSFSTLEIQRTEQGDSAMYLCASGTSGVSYNGQFFGPGTRLTVL.

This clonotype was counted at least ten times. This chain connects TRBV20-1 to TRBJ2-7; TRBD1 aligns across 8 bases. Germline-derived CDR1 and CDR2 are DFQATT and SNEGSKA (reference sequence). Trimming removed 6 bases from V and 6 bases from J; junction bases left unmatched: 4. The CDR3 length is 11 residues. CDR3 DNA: TGCAGTGCCGGGACAGGCTCCGAGCAGTACTTC. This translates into CSAGTGSEQYF.

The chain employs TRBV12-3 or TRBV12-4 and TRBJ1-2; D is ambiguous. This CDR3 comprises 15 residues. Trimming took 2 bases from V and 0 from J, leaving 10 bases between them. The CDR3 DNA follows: TGTGCCAGCAGTTTACCTATACGGGCTAACTATGGCTACACCTTC. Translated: CASSLPIRANYGYTF.

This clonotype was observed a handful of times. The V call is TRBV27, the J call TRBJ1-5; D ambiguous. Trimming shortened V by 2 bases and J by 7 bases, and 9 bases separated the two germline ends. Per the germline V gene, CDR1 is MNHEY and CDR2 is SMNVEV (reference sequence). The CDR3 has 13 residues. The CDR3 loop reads CASSLGWWQPQHF. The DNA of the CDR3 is TGTGCCAGCAGTTTAGGATGGTGGCAGCCCCAGCATTTT.

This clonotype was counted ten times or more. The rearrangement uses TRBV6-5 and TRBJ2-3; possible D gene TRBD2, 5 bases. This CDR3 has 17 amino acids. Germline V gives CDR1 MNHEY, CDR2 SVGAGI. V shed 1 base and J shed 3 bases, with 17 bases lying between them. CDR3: CASSYYSMLASTDTQYF. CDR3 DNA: TGTGCCAGCAGTTACTATAGCATGTTAGCGTCGACAGATACGCAGTATTTT.

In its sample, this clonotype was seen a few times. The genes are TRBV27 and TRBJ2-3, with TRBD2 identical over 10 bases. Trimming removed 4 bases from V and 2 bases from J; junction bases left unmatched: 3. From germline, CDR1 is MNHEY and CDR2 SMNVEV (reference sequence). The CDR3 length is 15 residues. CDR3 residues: CASSYSGRVTDTQYF. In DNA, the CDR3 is TGTGCCAGCAGTTACAGCGGGAGGGTCACAGATACGCAGTATTTT.

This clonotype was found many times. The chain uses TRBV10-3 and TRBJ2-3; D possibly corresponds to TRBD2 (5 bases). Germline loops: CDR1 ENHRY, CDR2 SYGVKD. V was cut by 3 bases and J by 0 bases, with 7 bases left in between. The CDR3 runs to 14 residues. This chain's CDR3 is CAISDPGSTDTQYF. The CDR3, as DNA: TGTGCCATCAGTGATCCGGGGAGCACAGATACGCAGTATTTT.

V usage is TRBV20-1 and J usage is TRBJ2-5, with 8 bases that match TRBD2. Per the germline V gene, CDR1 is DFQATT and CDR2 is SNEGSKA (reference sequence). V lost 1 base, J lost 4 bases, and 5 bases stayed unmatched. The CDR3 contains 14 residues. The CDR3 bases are TGCAGTGCTAGAGGGACTAGCAGTTCAGAGACCCAGTACTTC. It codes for CSARGTSSSETQYF.

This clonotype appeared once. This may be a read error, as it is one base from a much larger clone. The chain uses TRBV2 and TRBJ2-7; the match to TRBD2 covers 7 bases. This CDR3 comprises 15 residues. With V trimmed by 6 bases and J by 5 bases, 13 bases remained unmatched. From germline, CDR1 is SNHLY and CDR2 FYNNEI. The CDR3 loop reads CASRSSGGSLHEQYF. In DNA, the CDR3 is TGTGCCAGCAGATCCTCTGGCGGGAGTTTGCACGAGCAGTACTTC.

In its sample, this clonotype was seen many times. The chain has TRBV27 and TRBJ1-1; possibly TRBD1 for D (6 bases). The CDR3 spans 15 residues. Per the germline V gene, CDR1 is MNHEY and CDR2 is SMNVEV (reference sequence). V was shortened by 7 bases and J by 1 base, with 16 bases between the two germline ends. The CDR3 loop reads CASTDRGRGNTEAFF. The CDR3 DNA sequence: TGTGCCAGCACCGACCGGGGGCGGGGGAACACTGAAGCTTTCTTT.

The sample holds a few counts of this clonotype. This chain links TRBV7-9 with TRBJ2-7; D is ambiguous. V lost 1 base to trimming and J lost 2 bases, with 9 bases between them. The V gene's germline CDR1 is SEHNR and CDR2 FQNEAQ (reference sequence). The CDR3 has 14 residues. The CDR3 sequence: CASSLVLPPYEQYF. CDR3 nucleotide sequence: TGTGCCAGCAGCTTAGTGTTACCGCCCTACGAGCAGTACTTC.

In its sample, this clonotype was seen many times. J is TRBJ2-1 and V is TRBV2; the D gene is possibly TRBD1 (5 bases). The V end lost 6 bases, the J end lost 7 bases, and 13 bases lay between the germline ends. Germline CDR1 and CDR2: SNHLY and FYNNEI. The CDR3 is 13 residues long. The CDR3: CASSRQKLNEQFF. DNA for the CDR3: TGTGCCAGCAGCCGACAGAAACTGAATGAGCAGTTCTTC.

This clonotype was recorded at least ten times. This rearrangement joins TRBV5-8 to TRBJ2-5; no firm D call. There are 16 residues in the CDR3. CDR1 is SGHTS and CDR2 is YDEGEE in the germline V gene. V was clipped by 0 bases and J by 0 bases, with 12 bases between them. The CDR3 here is CASSLVVGGDQETQYF. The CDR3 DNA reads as TGTGCCAGCAGCTTGGTTGTTGGCGGAGACCAAGAGACCCAGTACTTC.

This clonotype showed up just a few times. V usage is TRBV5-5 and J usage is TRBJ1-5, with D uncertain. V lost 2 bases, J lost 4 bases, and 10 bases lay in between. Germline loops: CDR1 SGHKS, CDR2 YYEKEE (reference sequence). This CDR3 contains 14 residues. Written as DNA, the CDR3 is TGTGCCAGCAGCTTCCAGGTCGCAAATCAGCCCCAGCATTTT. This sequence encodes CASSFQVANQPQHF.

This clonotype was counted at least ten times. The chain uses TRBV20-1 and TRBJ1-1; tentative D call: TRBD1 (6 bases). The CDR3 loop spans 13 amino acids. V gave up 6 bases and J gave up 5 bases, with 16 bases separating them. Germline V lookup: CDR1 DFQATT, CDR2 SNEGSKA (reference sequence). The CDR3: CSAELQGGTEAFF. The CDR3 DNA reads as TGCAGTGCCGAATTACAGGGAGGAACTGAAGCTTTCTTT.

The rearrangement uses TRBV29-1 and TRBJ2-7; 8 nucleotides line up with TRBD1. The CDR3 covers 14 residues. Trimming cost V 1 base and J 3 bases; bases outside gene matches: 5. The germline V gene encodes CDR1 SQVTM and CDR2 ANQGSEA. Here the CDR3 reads CSVEVTGTGYEQYF. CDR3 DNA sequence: TGCAGCGTTGAAGTTACAGGGACAGGCTACGAGCAGTACTTC.

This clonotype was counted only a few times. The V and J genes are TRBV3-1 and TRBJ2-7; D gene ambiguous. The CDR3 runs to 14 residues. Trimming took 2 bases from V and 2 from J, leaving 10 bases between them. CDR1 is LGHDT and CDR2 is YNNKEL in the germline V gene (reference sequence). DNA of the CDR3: TGTGCCAGCAGCCAACGCTTTGGAGCCTACGAGCAGTACTTC. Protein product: CASSQRFGAYEQYF.

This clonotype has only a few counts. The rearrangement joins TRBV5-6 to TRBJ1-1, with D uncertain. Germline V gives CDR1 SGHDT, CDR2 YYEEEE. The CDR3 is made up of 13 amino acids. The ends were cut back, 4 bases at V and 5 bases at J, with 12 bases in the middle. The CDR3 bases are TGTGCCAGCAGCATCGAAAGTTGGACTGAAGCTTTCTTT. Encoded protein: CASSIESWTEAFF.

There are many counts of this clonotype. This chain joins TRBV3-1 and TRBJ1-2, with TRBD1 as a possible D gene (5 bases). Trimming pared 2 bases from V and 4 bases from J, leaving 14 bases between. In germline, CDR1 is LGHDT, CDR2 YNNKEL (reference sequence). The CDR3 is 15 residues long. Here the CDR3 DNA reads TGTGCCAGCAGCCAATCGGGGCAGGGCGGCTATGGCTACACCTTC. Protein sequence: CASSQSGQGGYGYTF.

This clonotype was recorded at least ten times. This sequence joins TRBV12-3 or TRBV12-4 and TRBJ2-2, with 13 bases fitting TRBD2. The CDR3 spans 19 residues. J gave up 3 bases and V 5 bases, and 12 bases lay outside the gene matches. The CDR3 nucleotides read TGTGCCAGCAGTCCAAGGACTAGCGGGAGAGGGGGACACACCGGGGAGCTGTTTTTT. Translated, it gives CASSPRTSGRGGHTGELFF.

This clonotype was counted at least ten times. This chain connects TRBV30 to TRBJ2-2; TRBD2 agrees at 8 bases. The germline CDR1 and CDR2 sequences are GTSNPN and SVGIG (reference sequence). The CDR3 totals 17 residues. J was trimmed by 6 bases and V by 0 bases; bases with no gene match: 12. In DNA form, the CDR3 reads TGTGCCTGGAGTGTAGGCCTGAGGACTAGCCAATCCGGGGAGCTGTTTTTT. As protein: CAWSVGLRTSQSGELFF.

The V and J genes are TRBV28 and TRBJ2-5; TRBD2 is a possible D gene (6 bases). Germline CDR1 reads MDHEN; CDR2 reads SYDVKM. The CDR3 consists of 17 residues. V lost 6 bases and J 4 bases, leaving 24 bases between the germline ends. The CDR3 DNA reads TGTGCCAGCAGCTCCAACCCGGGAGCAACGATCTTAGAGACCCAGTACTTC. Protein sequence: CASSSNPGATILETQYF.

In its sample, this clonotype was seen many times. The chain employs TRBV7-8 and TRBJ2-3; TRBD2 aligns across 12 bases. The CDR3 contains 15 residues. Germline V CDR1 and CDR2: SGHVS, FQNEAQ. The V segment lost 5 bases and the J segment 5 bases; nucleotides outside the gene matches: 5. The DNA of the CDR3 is TGTGCCAGCAGCCGTCAACTAGCGGGAGGAGATACGCAGTATTTT. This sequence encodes CASSRQLAGGDTQYF. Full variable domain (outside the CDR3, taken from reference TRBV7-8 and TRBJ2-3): GAGVSQSPRYKVAKRGQDVALRCDPISGHVSLFWYQQALGQGPEFLTYFQNEAQLDKSGLPSDRFFAERPEGSVSTLKIQRTQQEDSAVYLCASSRQLAGGDTQYFGPGTRLTVL.

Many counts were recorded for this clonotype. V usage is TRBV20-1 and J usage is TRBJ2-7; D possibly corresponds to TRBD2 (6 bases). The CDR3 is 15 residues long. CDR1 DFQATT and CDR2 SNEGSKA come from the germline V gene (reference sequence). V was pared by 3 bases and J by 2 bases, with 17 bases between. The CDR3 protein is CSARPSGGGAYEQYF. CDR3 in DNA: TGCAGTGCTAGGCCTTCCGGTGGCGGGGCCTACGAGCAGTACTTC.

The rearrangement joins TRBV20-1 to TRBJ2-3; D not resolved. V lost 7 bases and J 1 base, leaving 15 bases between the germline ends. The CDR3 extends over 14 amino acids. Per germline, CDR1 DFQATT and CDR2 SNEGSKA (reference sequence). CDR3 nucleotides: TGCAGTGAAAGGACCGCCAATGGCACAGATACGCAGTATTTT. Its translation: CSERTANGTDTQYF.

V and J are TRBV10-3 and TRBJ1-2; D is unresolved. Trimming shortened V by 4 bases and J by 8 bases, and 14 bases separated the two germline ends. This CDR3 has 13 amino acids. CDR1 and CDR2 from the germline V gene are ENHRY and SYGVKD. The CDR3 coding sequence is TGTGCCATCAGTGGAGAGATGGGTGAGGGCTACACCTTC. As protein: CAISGEMGEGYTF.

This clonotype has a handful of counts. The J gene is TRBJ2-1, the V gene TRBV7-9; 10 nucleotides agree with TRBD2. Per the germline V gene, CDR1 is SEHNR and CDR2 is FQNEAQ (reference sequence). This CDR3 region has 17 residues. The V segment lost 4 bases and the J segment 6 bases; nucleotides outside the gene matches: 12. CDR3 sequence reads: CASSYNARLAGPNEQFF. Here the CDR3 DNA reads TGTGCCAGCAGCTACAACGCCCGACTAGCGGGCCCCAATGAGCAGTTCTTC.

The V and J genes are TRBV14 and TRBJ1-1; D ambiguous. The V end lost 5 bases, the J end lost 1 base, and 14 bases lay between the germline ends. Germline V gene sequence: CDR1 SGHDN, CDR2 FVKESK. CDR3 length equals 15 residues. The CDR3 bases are TGTGCCAGCAGCGCCGACCGAATTGCGAACACTGAAGCTTTCTTT. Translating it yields CASSADRIANTEAFF.

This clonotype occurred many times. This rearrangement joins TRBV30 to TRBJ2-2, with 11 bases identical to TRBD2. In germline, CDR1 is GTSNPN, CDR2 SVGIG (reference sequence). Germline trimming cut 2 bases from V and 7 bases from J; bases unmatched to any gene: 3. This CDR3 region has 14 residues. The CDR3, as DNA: TGTGCCTGGAGTAAGGGACTAGCGGTCGGGGAGCTGTTTTTT. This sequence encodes CAWSKGLAVGELFF. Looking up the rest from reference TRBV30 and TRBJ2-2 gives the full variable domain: SQTIHQWPATLVQPVGSPLSLECTVEGTSNPNLYWYRQAAGRGLQLLFYSVGIGQISSEVPQNLSASRPQDRQFILSSKKLLLSDSGFYLCAWSKGLAVGELFFGEGSRLTVL.

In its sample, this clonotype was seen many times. CDR3 residues: CASSYSGLGGEIYTEAFF. CDR3 in DNA: TGTGCCAGCAGTTACTCGGGGTTGGGGGGGGAAATATACACTGAAGCTTTCTTT. This chain uses TRBV6-6 with TRBJ1-1; D possibly corresponds to TRBD1 (5 bases). The length of the CDR3 is 18 residues. Per germline, CDR1 MNHNY and CDR2 SVGAGI (reference sequence). V was pared by 0 bases and J by 3 bases, with 20 bases between.